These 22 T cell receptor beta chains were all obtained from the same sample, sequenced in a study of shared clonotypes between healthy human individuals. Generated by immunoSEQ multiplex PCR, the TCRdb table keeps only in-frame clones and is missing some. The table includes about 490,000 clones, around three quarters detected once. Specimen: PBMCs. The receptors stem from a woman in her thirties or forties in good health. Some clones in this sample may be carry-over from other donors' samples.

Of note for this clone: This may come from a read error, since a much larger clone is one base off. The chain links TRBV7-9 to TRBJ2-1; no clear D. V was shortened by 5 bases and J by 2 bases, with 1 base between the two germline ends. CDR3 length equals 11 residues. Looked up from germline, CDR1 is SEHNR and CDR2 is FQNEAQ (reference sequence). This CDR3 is CASSPYNEQFF. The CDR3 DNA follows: TGTGCCAGCAGCCCCTACAATGAGCAGTTCTTC.

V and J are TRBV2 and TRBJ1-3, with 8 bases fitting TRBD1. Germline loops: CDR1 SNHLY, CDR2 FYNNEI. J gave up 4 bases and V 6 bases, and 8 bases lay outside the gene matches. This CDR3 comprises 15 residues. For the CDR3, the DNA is TGTGCCAGCAGCGCCCAGGGGGCGGCGGGAAACACCATATATTTT. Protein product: CASSAQGAAGNTIYF.

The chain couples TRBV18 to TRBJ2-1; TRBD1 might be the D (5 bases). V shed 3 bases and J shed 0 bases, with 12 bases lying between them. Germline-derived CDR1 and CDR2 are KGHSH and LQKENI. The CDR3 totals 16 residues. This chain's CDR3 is CASSPPTQGSYNEQFF. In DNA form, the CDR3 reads TGTGCCAGCTCACCTCCCACGCAGGGCTCCTACAATGAGCAGTTCTTC.

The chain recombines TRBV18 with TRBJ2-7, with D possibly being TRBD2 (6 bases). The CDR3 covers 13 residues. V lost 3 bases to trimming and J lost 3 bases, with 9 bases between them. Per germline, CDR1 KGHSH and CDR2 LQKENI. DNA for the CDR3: TGTGCCAGCTCACCGGGACTGAACTACGAGCAGTACTTC. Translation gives CASSPGLNYEQYF.

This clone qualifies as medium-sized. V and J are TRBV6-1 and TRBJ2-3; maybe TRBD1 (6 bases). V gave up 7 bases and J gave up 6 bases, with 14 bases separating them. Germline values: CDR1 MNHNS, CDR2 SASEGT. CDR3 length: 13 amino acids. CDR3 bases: TGTGCCAGCACCCTAGGGGACACGGATACGCAGTATTTT. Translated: CASTLGDTDTQYF.

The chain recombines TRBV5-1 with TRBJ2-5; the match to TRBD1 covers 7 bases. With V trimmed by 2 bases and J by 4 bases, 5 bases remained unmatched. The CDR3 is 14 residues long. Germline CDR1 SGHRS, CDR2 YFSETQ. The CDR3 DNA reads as TGCGCCAGCAGCTTCGGGTACAGGGGAGAGACCCAGTACTTC. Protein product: CASSFGYRGETQYF. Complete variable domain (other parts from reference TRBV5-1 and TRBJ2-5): KAGVTQTPRYLIKTRGQQVTLSCSPISGHRSVSWYQQTPGQGLQFLFEYFSETQRNKGNFPGRFSGRQFSNSRSEMNVSTLELGDSALYLCASSFGYRGETQYFGPGTRLLVL.

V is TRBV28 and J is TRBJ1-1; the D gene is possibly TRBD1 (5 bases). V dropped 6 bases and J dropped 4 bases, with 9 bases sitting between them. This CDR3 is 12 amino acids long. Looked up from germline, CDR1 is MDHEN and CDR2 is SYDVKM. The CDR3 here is CASRKQATEAFF. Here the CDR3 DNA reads TGTGCCAGCAGGAAACAGGCCACTGAAGCTTTCTTT. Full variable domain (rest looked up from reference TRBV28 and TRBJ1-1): DVKVTQSSRYLVKRTGEKVFLECVQDMDHENMFWYRQDPGLGLRLIYFSYDVKMKEKGDIPEGYSVSREKKERFSLILESASTNQTSMYLCASRKQATEAFFGQGTRLTVV.

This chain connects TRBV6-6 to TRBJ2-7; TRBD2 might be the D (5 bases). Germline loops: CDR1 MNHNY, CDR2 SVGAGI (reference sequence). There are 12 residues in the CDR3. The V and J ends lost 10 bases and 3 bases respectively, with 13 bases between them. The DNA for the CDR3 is TGTGCCACCGGAGGTCCCAACTACGAGCAGTACTTC. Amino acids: CATGGPNYEQYF.

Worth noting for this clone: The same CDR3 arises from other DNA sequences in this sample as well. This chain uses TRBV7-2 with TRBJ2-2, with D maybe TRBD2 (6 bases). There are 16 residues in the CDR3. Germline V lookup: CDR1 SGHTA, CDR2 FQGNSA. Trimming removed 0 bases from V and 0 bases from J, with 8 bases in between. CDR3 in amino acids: CASSLAGGANTGELFF. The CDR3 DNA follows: TGTGCCAGCAGCTTAGCGGGAGGAGCGAACACCGGGGAGCTGTTTTTT.

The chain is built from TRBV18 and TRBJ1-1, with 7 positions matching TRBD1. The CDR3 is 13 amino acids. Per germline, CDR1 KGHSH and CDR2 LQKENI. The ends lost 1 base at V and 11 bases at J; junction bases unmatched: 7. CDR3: CASSPQGAGVAFF. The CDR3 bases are TGTGCCAGCTCACCACAGGGGGCGGGAGTTGCTTTCTTT.

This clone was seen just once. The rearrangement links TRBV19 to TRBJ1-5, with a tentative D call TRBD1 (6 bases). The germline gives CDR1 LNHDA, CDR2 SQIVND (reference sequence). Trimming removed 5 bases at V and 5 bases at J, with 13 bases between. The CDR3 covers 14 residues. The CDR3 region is CASSPRGSYQPQHF. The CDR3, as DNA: TGTGCCAGTAGTCCCAGGGGCTCCTATCAGCCCCAGCATTTT.

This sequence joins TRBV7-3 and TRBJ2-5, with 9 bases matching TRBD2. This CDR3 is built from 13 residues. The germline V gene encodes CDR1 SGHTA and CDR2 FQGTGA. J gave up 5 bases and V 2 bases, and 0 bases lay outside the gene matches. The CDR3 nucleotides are TGTGCCAGCAGCTTAGGACTAGCGGAGACCCAGTACTTC. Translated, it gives CASSLGLAETQYF.

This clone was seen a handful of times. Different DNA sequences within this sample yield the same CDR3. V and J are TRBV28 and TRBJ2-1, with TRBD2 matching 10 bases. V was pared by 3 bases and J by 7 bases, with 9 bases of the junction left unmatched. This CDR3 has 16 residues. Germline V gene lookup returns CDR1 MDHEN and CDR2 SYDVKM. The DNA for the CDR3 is TGTGCCAGCAGTTTCCACACTAGCGGGAAGACGAATGAGCAGTTCTTC. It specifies CASSFHTSGKTNEQFF.

The CDR3 sequence is CASSLGGSGQETQYF. The DNA of the CDR3 is TGTGCCAGCAGCTTAGGGGGTAGCGGGCAAGAGACCCAGTACTTC. The chain has TRBV7-7 and TRBJ2-5, with 7 bases aligning to TRBD2. The V gene's germline CDR1 is SSHAT and CDR2 FNYEAQ (reference sequence). The V and J ends lost 1 base and 2 bases, in that order; junction bases with no gene match: 4. The CDR3 is 15 amino acids.

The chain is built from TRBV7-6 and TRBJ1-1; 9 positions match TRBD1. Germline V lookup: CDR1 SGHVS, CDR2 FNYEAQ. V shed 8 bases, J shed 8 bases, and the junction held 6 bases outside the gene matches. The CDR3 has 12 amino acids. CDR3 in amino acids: CASGGQGTEAFF. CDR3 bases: TGTGCCAGCGGGGGACAGGGTACCGAAGCTTTCTTT. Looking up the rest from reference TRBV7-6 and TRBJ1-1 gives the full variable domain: GAGVSQSPRYKVTKRGQDVALRCDPISGHVSLYWYRQALGQGPEFLTYFNYEAQQDKSGLPNDRFSAERPEGSISTLTIQRTEQRDSAMYRCASGGQGTEAFFGQGTRLTVV.

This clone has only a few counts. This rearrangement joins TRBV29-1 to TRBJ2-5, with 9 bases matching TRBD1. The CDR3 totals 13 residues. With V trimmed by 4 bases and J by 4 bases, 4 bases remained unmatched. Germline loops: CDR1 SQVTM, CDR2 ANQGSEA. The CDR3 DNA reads TGCAGCGTTGGGGACAGGGTAGTAGAGACCCAGTACTTC. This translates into CSVGDRVVETQYF.

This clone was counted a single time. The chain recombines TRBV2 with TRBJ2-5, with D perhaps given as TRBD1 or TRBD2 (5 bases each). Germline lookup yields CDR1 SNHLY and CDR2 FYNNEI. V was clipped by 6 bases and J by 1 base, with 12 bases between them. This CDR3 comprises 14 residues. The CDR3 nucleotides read TGTGCCAGCAGGACCGGGACGGCCCAAGAGACCCAGTACTTC. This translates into CASRTGTAQETQYF.

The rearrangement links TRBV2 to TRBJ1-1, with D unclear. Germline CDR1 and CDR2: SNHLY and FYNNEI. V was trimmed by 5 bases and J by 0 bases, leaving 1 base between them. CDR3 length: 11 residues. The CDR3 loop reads CASSMNTEAFF. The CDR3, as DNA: TGTGCCAGCAGTATGAACACTGAAGCTTTCTTT. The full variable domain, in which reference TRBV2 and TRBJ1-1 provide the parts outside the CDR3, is EPEVTQTPSHQVTQMGQEVILRCVPISNHLYFYWYRQILGQKVEFLVSFYNNEISEKSEIFDDQFSVERPDGSNFTLKIRSTKLEDSAMYFCASSMNTEAFFGQGTRLTVV.

CDR3 region: CASSEGLARNEQFF. CDR3 DNA: TGCGCCAGCAGCGAGGGACTAGCTAGGAATGAGCAGTTCTTC. The rearrangement uses TRBV5-1 and TRBJ2-1; 9 bases match TRBD2. J lost 7 bases, V lost 4 bases, and 6 bases had no gene match. The CDR3 loop spans 14 amino acids. Germline assignment: CDR1 SGHRS and CDR2 YFSETQ.

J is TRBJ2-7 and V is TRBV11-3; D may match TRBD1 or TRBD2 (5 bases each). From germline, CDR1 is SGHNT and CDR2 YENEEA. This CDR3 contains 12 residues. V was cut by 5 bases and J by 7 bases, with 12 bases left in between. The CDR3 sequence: CASSHPGREQYF. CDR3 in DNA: TGTGCCAGCAGCCACCCGGGGCGGGAGCAGTACTTC. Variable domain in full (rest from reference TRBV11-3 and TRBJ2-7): EAGVVQSPRYKIIEKKQPVAFWCNPISGHNTLYWYLQNLGQGPELLIRYENEEAVDDSQLPKDRFSAERLKGVDSTLKIQPAELGDSAVYLCASSHPGREQYFGPGTRLTVT.

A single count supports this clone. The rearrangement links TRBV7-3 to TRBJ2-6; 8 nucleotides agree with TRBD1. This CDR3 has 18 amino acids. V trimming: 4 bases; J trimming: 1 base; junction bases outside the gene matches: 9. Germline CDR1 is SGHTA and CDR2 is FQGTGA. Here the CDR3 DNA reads TGTGCCAGCAGCTCTGGACAGGGCATTTTATCTGGGGCCAACGTCCTGACTTTC. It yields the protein CASSSGQGILSGANVLTF.

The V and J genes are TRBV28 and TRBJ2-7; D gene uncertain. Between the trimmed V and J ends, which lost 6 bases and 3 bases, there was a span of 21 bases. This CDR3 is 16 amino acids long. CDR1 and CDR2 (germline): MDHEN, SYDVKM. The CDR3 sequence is CASSLIGRSRVYEQYF. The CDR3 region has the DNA TGTGCCAGCAGCCTCATTGGACGGAGTCGAGTCTACGAGCAGTACTTC.